A single sample gave rise to the 13 T cell receptor beta chains below, sequenced in a study of beta chain features in type 1 diabetes. General study findings and limits: Among all four CD4+ subsets, Type 1 diabetes patients had TCRB CDR3s that were moderately but significantly shorter.

No antigens are known for them. Expressed TCRB transcripts were sequenced after all isolated RNA was converted to cDNA. Assay: immunoSEQ multiplex PCR; the TCRdb copy retains only in-frame clones and omits some. Of approximately 170,000 clones listed, 6% to 9% are singletons. The sequenced sample consisted of central memory CD4+ T cells from blood. The receptors here all came from a man between 18 and 29 years old with type 1 diabetes.

This clone appeared a few times. The rearrangement links TRBV29-1 to TRBJ2-1; 8 bases are a match to TRBD2. This CDR3 is built from 12 residues. CDR1 and CDR2 from the germline V gene are SQVTM and ANQGSEA. The V and J ends lost 6 bases and 10 bases, in that order; junction bases with no gene match: 8. Written as DNA, the CDR3 is TGCAGCGTCGCAAGCGGGGGTTACGAGCAGTTCTTC. Protein: CSVASGGYEQFF.

This clone was observed a handful of times. The chain links TRBV2 to TRBJ2-5; D possibly corresponds to TRBD2 (5 bases). This CDR3 is 15 amino acids long. Trimming took 8 bases from V and 5 from J, leaving 21 bases between them. Germline lookup yields CDR1 SNHLY and CDR2 FYNNEI. CDR3 sequence reads: CASEGSIRIPETQYF. The CDR3 DNA reads as TGTGCCAGCGAGGGCTCCATTCGTATTCCGGAGACCCAGTACTTC.

Remarks on this clone: A junction boundary mismatches the germline segment, possibly from a read error. The chain employs TRBV11-2 and TRBJ1-2; D perhaps matches TRBD1 (5 bases). Per the germline V gene, CDR1 is SGHAT and CDR2 is FQNNGV. The CDR3 spans 10 residues. The CDR3 loop reads CASSLDPGLF. In DNA form, the CDR3 reads TGTGCCAGCAGCTTAGACCCAGGGTTATTC.

This sequence joins TRBV18 and TRBJ2-3, with 9 bases lining up with TRBD2. V was pared by 0 bases and J by 3 bases, with 4 bases of the junction left unmatched. This CDR3 region has 16 residues. Germline CDR1 is KGHSH and CDR2 is LQKENI. The CDR3 spells CASSPPISGRTDTQYF. The CDR3 DNA follows: TGTGCCAGCTCACCACCCATTAGCGGGAGAACAGATACGCAGTATTTT.

This clone has only a few counts. The chain links TRBV2 to TRBJ1-2; 10 bases agree with TRBD1. Germline V lookup: CDR1 SNHLY, CDR2 FYNNEI. This CDR3 is 15 amino acids long. V lost 6 bases to trimming and J lost 2 bases; unmatched junction nucleotides: 6. The CDR3 nucleotides are TGTGCCAGCAGGACAGGACAGGGGGACAACTATGGCTACACCTTC. This encodes CASRTGQGDNYGYTF.

A few counts support this clone. The DNA is omitted, as the CDR3 cannot be located on it reliably, and the CDR3 follows TCRdb's listing. CDR3 sequence reads: CASSLFWGGGTYF. This sequence joins TRBV7-2 and TRBJ2-7; the table's D call, TRBD2, has no DNA check behind it. Including both end residues, the CDR3 is 13 amino acids long. The germline V gene encodes CDR1 SGHTA and CDR2 FQGNSA.

As for this clone: Additional DNA sequences in this sample encode the identical CDR3. V is TRBV27 and J is TRBJ2-6; D remains ambiguous. Germline values: CDR1 MNHEY, CDR2 SMNVEV (reference sequence). Trimming pared 3 bases from V and 0 bases from J, leaving 9 bases between. The CDR3 covers 16 residues. CDR3 nucleotides: TGTGCCAGCAGTTTCGGCGGTACCTCTGGGGCCAACGTCCTGACTTTC. Its protein is CASSFGGTSGANVLTF. Full variable domain (remainder filled in from reference TRBV27 and TRBJ2-6): EAQVTQNPRYLITVTGKKLTVTCSQNMNHEYMSWYRQDPGLGLRQIYYSMNVEVTDKGDVPEGYKVSRKEKRNFPLILESPSPNQTSLYFCASSFGGTSGANVLTFGAGSRLTVL.

Note on this clone: In the same sample, other DNA sequences code for this CDR3. This chain uses TRBV7-9 with TRBJ2-5; tentative D call: TRBD1 (5 bases). Trimming cost V 1 base and J 2 bases, with 8 bases left between them. Germline V gives CDR1 SEHNR, CDR2 FQNEAQ (reference sequence). CDR3 length: 14 residues. This chain's CDR3 is CASSLGQTQETQYF. Written as DNA, the CDR3 is TGTGCCAGCAGCTTAGGACAGACACAAGAGACCCAGTACTTC.

The table lists this clone with a few counts. The chain couples TRBV29-1 to TRBJ2-1, with D uncertain. There are 10 residues in the CDR3. Germline-derived CDR1 and CDR2 are SQVTM and ANQGSEA. The CDR3 protein is CSLWHNEQFF. The CDR3 nucleotides are TGCAGTTTATGGCACAATGAGCAGTTCTTC.

A single count supports this clone. This rearrangement joins TRBV6-5 to TRBJ2-3; weak D call: TRBD2 (5 bases). CDR3 length: 14 amino acids. Germline CDR1 and CDR2: MNHEY and SVGAGI. V lost 5 bases, J lost 2 bases, and 11 bases lay in between. CDR3 DNA: TGTGCCAGCAGTCTGCCCGGGATCACAGATACGCAGTATTTT. It yields the protein CASSLPGITDTQYF.

This clone has just a few counts. V is TRBV28 and J is TRBJ2-7, with a tentative D call TRBD1 (6 bases). The CDR3 is 12 residues long. Germline CDR1 and CDR2: MDHEN and SYDVKM. Trimming removed 8 bases from V and 3 bases from J, with 11 bases in between. The DNA of the CDR3 is TGTGCCAGCGGATCGGACAGCTACGAGCAGTACTTC. Translation: CASGSDSYEQYF. The full variable domain, rest sourced from reference TRBV28 and TRBJ2-7, is DVKVTQSSRYLVKRTGEKVFLECVQDMDHENMFWYRQDPGLGLRLIYFSYDVKMKEKGDIPEGYSVSREKKERFSLILESASTNQTSMYLCASGSDSYEQYFGPGTRLTVT.

V and J are TRBV6-1 and TRBJ2-5; 9 bases align to TRBD1. This CDR3 comprises 14 residues. The ends lost 7 bases at V and 5 bases at J; junction bases unmatched: 8. Germline V gene lookup returns CDR1 MNHNS and CDR2 SASEGT. The CDR3 nucleotides are TGTGCCAGCACACAGGGGGCAGGGTTGGAGACCCAGTACTTC. This codes for CASTQGAGLETQYF.

The chain recombines TRBV11-2 with TRBJ2-1, with D possibly TRBD2 on 5 matching bases. Trimming took off 0 bases at V and 15 bases at J, with 12 bases between the two ends. Per the germline V gene, CDR1 is SGHAT and CDR2 is FQNNGV. This CDR3 has 12 amino acids. Written as DNA, the CDR3 is TGTGCCAGCAGCTTAGATCGGGGTTTGTGGTTCTTC. Protein product: CASSLDRGLWFF.